This entry concerns a single T cell receptor (beta chain). TCRdb passed the 5' RACE reads through MiXCR, listing each CDR3 protein once. Of 20,000 to 30,000 distinct CDR3 sequences listed, around 4% are singletons. With 0 bases removed from V and 5 bases from J, the gap between germline ends came to 12 bases. Per the germline V gene, CDR1 is DFQATT and CDR2 is SNEGSKA (reference sequence). The CDR3 loop spans 14 amino acids. This sample stems from a study of early T cells in non-severe SARS-CoV-2 infection. V usage is TRBV20-1 and J usage is TRBJ2-3; D call uncertain. The specimen sequenced was whole blood. The origin of this receptor is an adult who was a healthcare worker with PCR-confirmed SARS-CoV-2 infection or an uninfected control (not recorded which). The CDR3 reads CSARENQRQDTQYF. The CDR3 DNA sequence: TGCAGTGCTAGAGAGAACCAGCGTCAAGATACGCAGTATTTT.